This T cell receptor beta chain was profiled in a study of T cell changes during pregnancy in multiple sclerosis. The method was immunoSEQ multiplex PCR; TCRdb's version includes in-frame clones alone and lacks a portion of them. There are more than 75,000 clones in the sample; approximately 94% occur only once, and 2% to 3% lies in the top ten. CDR1 is MNHNS, CDR2 SASEGT, per germline. V lost 2 bases and J lost 7, with 11 bases in between. There are 14 residues in the CDR3. The sample here was peripheral blood, taken in the third trimester of pregnancy. V usage is TRBV6-1 and J usage is TRBJ2-2; tentative D call: TRBD2 (5 bases). This receptor was obtained from a female donor with multiple sclerosis, enrolled in a pregnancy study. CDR3: CASSESGNFGELFF. The CDR3 DNA follows: TGTGCCAGCAGTGAAAGCGGAAACTTCGGGGAGCTGTTTTTT.